Below, one T cell receptor (beta chain) is given with its context. These data are taken from a study of blood T cell repertoires in COVID-19. The assay was immunoSEQ multiplex PCR, and TCRdb's table has in-frame clones only and misses some. Among approximately 210,000 clones listed, 82% were seen once. Recovered status in Cohort 3 required two negative PCRs, clearance, or symptom resolution. The source material was PBMCs or T cells enriched from blood (not recorded which). This receptor was identified in a woman in her sixties who had recovered from COVID-19.

The DNA of the CDR3 is TGCGCCAGCAGCTCCGGAAGGGACAGGGGCACAGATACGCAGTATTTT. Its protein product is CASSSGRDRGTDTQYF. This sequence joins TRBV5-1 and TRBJ2-3; TRBD1 agrees at 9 bases. CDR1 is SGHRS and CDR2 is YFSETQ in the germline V gene. This CDR3 has 16 residues. The V gene end was trimmed by 3 bases and the J gene end by 1 base; junction bases not matched to a gene: 6. The variable domain in full, completed from reference TRBV5-1 and TRBJ2-3, reads KAGVTQTPRYLIKTRGQQVTLSCSPISGHRSVSWYQQTPGQGLQFLFEYFSETQRNKGNFPGRFSGRQFSNSRSEMNVSTLELGDSALYLCASSSGRDRGTDTQYFGPGTRLTVL.